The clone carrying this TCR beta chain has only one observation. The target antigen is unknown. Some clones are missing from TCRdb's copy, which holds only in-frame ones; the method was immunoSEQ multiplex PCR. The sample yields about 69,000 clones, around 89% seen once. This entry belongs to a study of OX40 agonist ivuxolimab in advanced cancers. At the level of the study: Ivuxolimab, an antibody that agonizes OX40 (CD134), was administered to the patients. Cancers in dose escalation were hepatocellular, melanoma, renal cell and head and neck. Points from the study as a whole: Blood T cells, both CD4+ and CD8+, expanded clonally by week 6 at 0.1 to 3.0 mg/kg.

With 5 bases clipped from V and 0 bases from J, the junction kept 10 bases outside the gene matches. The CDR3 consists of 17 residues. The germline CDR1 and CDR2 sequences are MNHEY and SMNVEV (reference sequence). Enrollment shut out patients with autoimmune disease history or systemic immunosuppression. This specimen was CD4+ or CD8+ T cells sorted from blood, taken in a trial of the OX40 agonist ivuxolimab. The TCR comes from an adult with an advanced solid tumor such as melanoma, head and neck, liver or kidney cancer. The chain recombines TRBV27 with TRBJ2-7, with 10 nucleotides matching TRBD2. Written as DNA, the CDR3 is TGTGCCAGCAGTCCGATTCCCGGGACTAGCGCCTCCTACGAGCAGTACTTC. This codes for CASSPIPGTSASYEQYF.